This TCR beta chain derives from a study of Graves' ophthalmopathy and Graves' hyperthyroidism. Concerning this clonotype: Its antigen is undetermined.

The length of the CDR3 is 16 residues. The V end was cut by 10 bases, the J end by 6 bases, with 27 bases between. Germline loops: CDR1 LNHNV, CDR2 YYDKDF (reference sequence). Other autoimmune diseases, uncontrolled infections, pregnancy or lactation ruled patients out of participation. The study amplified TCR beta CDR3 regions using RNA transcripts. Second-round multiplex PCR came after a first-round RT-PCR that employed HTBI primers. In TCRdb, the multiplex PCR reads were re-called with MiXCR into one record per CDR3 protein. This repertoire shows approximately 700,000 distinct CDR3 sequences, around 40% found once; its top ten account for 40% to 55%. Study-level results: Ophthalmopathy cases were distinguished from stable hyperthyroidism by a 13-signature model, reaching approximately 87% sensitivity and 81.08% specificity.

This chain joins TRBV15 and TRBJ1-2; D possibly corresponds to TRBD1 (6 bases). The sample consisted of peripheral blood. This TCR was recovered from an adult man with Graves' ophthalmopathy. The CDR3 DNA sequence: TGTGCCAGCAGTCCGTTGGGGGGGCGCAAAGGGGATGGCTACACCTTC. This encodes CASSPLGGRKGDGYTF.